A single sample is the source of the 24 T cell receptor beta chains below, sequenced in a study of human T cells and chemical hapten exposure. TCRdb recomputed calls from the RACE reads with MiXCR, one row per CDR3 protein. The sample yields tens of thousands of distinct CDR3 sequences, 5% to 8.5% seen once. Sample time point: patch test 2, 6 weeks after DPC sensitization. Noted treatment: therapeutic diphenylcyclopropenone sensitization with weekly scalp DPC. The material was whole blood, obtained in connection with sensitization to the hapten diphenylcyclopropenone (DPC). All receptors come from a woman in her 30s with alopecia areata. Some clones in this sample may be carry-over from other donors' samples.

The chain has TRBV29-1 and TRBJ2-5; TRBD1 aligns across 7 bases. The CDR3 is 13 residues long. Germline CDR1 SQVTM, CDR2 ANQGSEA. V was pared by 5 bases and J by 1 base, with 4 bases of the junction left unmatched. The CDR3 sequence: CSVRQGPQETQYF. CDR3 DNA sequence: TGCAGCGTTAGACAGGGCCCCCAAGAGACCCAGTACTTC.

This clonotype occurred a few times. The gene calls are TRBV6-5 and TRBJ1-2; 9 positions agree with TRBD1. Losses at the gene ends were 5 bases for V and 7 bases for J; bases not matched to a gene: 8. Germline assignment: CDR1 MNHEY and CDR2 SVGAGI. This CDR3 has 14 amino acids. Here the CDR3 DNA reads TGTGCCAGCAGTACACGGACAGGGGACCCTGGCTACACCTTC. The encoded protein is CASSTRTGDPGYTF.

V is TRBV30 and J is TRBJ1-1, with a possible D match to TRBD1 (6 bases). The V and J ends lost 1 base and 1 base respectively, with 7 bases between them. Germline values: CDR1 GTSNPN, CDR2 SVGIG (reference sequence). CDR3 length: 13 amino acids. The CDR3 sequence is CAWSAGANTEAFF. The CDR3 DNA is TGTGCCTGGAGTGCAGGGGCGAACACTGAAGCTTTCTTT.

In regard to this clonotype: A read error may explain this, as a much larger clone is one base away. The chain is built from TRBV2 and TRBJ2-3; possibly TRBD1 or TRBD2 for D (5 bases each). Germline loops: CDR1 SNHLY, CDR2 FYNNEI. This CDR3 contains 12 residues. This CDR3 is CVSSEGTDTQYF. The CDR3 nucleotides are TGTGTCAGCAGTGAGGGGACAGATACGCAGTATTTT.

This clonotype was seen at least ten times. This chain uses TRBV10-3 with TRBJ1-1, with D perhaps TRBD1 (6 bases). With 6 bases removed from V and 1 base from J, the gap between germline ends came to 9 bases. Germline V CDR1 and CDR2: ENHRY, SYGVKD. This CDR3 is built from 13 residues. The CDR3 here is CAIRTQGNTEAFF. In DNA, the CDR3 is TGTGCCATCAGAACACAGGGGAACACTGAAGCTTTCTTT.

In this sample, this clonotype turned up many times. The V gene is TRBV5-1, the J gene TRBJ2-3; maybe TRBD2 (6 bases). Trimming pared 3 bases from V and 2 bases from J, leaving 16 bases between. Looked up from germline, CDR1 is SGHRS and CDR2 is YFSETQ. The CDR3 loop spans 16 amino acids. CDR3 DNA: TGCGCCAGCAGCTCTCGACTAGGGTCCGCCACAGATACGCAGTATTTT. Its protein product is CASSSRLGSATDTQYF.

This chain links TRBV27 with TRBJ1-2; D is uncertain. The CDR3 covers 14 residues. Germline V gene data show CDR1 as MNHEY and CDR2 as SMNVEV (reference sequence). V shed 3 bases and J shed 0 bases, with 8 bases lying between them. The CDR3 bases are TGTGCCAGCAGTTTGGTTCAGTCTAACTATGGCTACACCTTC. Translating gives CASSLVQSNYGYTF.

The V and J genes are TRBV11-2 and TRBJ2-3; 8 nucleotides match TRBD2. The germline V gene has CDR1 SGHAT and CDR2 FQNNGV. The V and J ends lost 5 bases and 3 bases, in that order; junction bases with no gene match: 16. The CDR3 totals 18 residues. CDR3 sequence reads: CASSTDPWRGAETDTQYF. The CDR3 DNA is TGTGCCAGCAGCACAGACCCCTGGCGGGGGGCTGAGACAGATACGCAGTATTTT. Supplemented by reference TRBV11-2 and TRBJ2-3, the full variable domain reads EAGVAQSPRYKIIEKRQSVAFWCNPISGHATLYWYQQILGQGPKLLIQFQNNGVVDDSQLPKDRFSAERLKGVDSTLKIQPAKLEDSAVYLCASSTDPWRGAETDTQYFGPGTRLTVL.

The rearrangement uses TRBV12-3 or TRBV12-4 and TRBJ1-1, with 9 nucleotides matching TRBD1. J was trimmed by 5 bases and V by 6 bases; bases with no gene match: 7. CDR3 length equals 14 residues. The CDR3 DNA follows: TGTGCCAGCAGGCGTACAGGGGGCGCGACTGAAGCTTTCTTT. It is translated as CASRRTGGATEAFF.

For the CDR3, the DNA is TGTGCCAGCAGCCAAGGGAAGACTAGCGGGGGGGCCGCAGATACGCAGTATTTT. Protein: CASSQGKTSGGAADTQYF. The V gene is TRBV3-1, the J gene TRBJ2-3; the match to TRBD2 covers 14 bases. The CDR3 runs to 18 residues. Unmatched junction bases numbered 7, after V lost 1 base and J lost 4 bases. In germline, CDR1 is LGHDT, CDR2 YNNKEL (reference sequence).

This clonotype was picked up many times. The rearrangement uses TRBV6-1 and TRBJ1-2; 8 positions match TRBD1. The CDR3 length is 15 residues. V dropped 7 bases and J dropped 5; count of bases not matched to a gene: 12. Looked up from germline, CDR1 is MNHNS and CDR2 is SASEGT. CDR3 sequence (DNA): TGTGCCAGCAATCCCGCGGCAGGGGGCAAGTATGGCTACACCTTC. Its protein is CASNPAAGGKYGYTF.

This clonotype has at least ten counts. This chain links TRBV7-9 with TRBJ2-6; TRBD1 aligns across 7 bases. With V trimmed by 10 bases and J by 2 bases, 2 bases remained unmatched. Germline V lookup: CDR1 SEHNR, CDR2 FQNEAQ (reference sequence). CDR3 length: 13 amino acids. The DNA of the CDR3 is TGTGCCACACAGGGGACTGGGGCCAACGTCCTGACTTTC. It is translated as CATQGTGANVLTF.

This sequence joins TRBV7-2 and TRBJ2-7, with 11 bases matching TRBD2. The germline CDR1 and CDR2 sequences are SGHTA and FQGNSA. V lost 5 bases to trimming and J lost 6 bases; unmatched junction nucleotides: 6. The CDR3 loop spans 14 amino acids. The CDR3 loop reads CASSLTSGVREQYF. The CDR3, as DNA: TGTGCCAGCAGCCTGACTAGCGGGGTACGCGAGCAGTACTTC.

The DNA for the CDR3 is TGTGCCACCAGCAGAGATCAAGGTGGCAATCAGCCCCAGCATTTT. It codes for CATSRDQGGNQPQHF. The genes are TRBV15 and TRBJ1-5, with unresolved D. Germline CDR1 and CDR2: LNHNV and YYDKDF (reference sequence). The CDR3 contains 15 residues. Trimming shortened V by 0 bases and J by 2 bases, and 8 bases separated the two germline ends.

The table lists this clonotype with a few counts. The chain recombines TRBV3-1 with TRBJ1-5, with no clear D. The CDR3 contains 16 residues. V was cut by 1 base and J by 0 bases, with 10 bases left in between. Germline assignment: CDR1 LGHDT and CDR2 YNNKEL (reference sequence). CDR3: CASSQGAEPSNQPQHF. The CDR3 nucleotides read TGTGCCAGCAGCCAAGGGGCAGAACCTAGCAATCAGCCCCAGCATTTT.

This clonotype has ten or more counts. V is TRBV12-3 or TRBV12-4 and J is TRBJ1-2; D uncertain. This CDR3 spans 11 amino acids. With 4 bases removed from V and 7 bases from J, the gap between germline ends came to 7 bases. The CDR3 DNA is TGTGCCAGCAGTTCCATCTTTGGCTACACCTTC. This translates into CASSSIFGYTF.

This clonotype was counted at least ten times. J is TRBJ2-1 and V is TRBV6-5; TRBD2 is a possible D gene (6 bases). Per the germline V gene, CDR1 is MNHEY and CDR2 is SVGAGI. This CDR3 spans 15 amino acids. V was cut by 7 bases and J by 4 bases, with 17 bases left in between. The CDR3 is CASTDSGSSYNEQFF. CDR3 nucleotides: TGTGCCAGCACTGATAGCGGCTCGAGTTACAATGAGCAGTTCTTC.

This clonotype was observed many times. V usage is TRBV7-3 and J usage is TRBJ2-1; TRBD2 aligns across 8 bases. Germline loops: CDR1 SGHTA, CDR2 FQGTGA. J gave up 3 bases and V 2 bases, and 0 bases lay outside the gene matches. This CDR3 is 14 amino acids long. For the CDR3, the DNA is TGTGCCAGCAGCTTACTAGCGGGCTACAATGAGCAGTTCTTC. This translates into CASSLLAGYNEQFF. Drawing the rest from reference TRBV7-3 and TRBJ2-1, the complete variable domain is GAGVSQTPSNKVTEKGKYVELRCDPISGHTALYWYRQSLGQGPEFLIYFQGTGAADDSGLPNDRFFAVRPEGSVSTLKIQRTERGDSAVYLCASSLLAGYNEQFFGPGTRLTVL.

This clonotype was detected a few times. The J gene is TRBJ2-3, the V gene TRBV9, with 10 positions matching TRBD2. J was trimmed by 4 bases and V by 4 bases; bases with no gene match: 12. The CDR3 consists of 17 residues. From germline, CDR1 is SGDLS and CDR2 YYNGEE. The CDR3 sequence: CASSLSASGGYPDTQYF. CDR3 nucleotides: TGTGCCAGCAGCCTCTCGGCTAGCGGGGGCTACCCAGATACGCAGTATTTT.

This clonotype has a count of ten or more. V usage is TRBV12-3 or TRBV12-4 and J usage is TRBJ2-2; 11 bases match TRBD2. The CDR3 consists of 16 residues. With 6 bases clipped from V and 6 bases from J, the junction kept 9 bases outside the gene matches. CDR3 amino acids: CASSFRLAGPAGELFF. The CDR3 DNA reads TGTGCCAGCAGCTTTCGACTAGCGGGGCCGGCCGGGGAGCTGTTTTTT.

With regard to this clonotype: At one of its ends the junction is not consistent with the germline gene, which may arise from a read error. The chain joins TRBV18 to TRBJ1-1, with D tentatively TRBD1 (6 bases). The CDR3 totals 16 residues. The V gene's germline CDR1 is KGHSH and CDR2 LQKENI. CDR3 nucleotides: TGTGTCAGCTCACCACCGACAGGCCGAATGAACACTGAAGCTTTCTTT. Encoded protein: CVSSPPTGRMNTEAFF.

This clonotype was seen many times. CDR3 coding DNA: TGTGCCACCCATTTAAACGGAGCAAAGAACACTGAAGCTTTCTTT. This codes for CATHLNGAKNTEAFF. The chain carries TRBV2 and TRBJ1-1; D gene ambiguous. Germline values: CDR1 SNHLY, CDR2 FYNNEI. The ends were cut back, 10 bases at V and 1 base at J, with 19 bases in the middle. The CDR3 length is 15 residues.

As regards this clonotype: A read error may be the cause here, since a much bigger clone is one base away. The chain combines TRBV5-1 with TRBJ2-5; D gene unclear. Germline CDR1 and CDR2: SGHRS and YFSETQ. The CDR3 loop spans 14 amino acids. With 3 bases removed from V and 0 bases from J, the gap between germline ends came to 9 bases. The CDR3 DNA follows: TGCGCCAGCAGCTCCTACAGTGACCAAGAGACCCAGTACTTC. Translated, it gives CASSSYSDQETQYF.

This clonotype was recorded at least ten times. V usage is TRBV7-9 and J usage is TRBJ2-4; 8 positions agree with TRBD2. Per the germline V gene, CDR1 is SEHNR and CDR2 is FQNEAQ (reference sequence). The CDR3 loop spans 16 amino acids. V lost 2 bases and J lost 0; bases outside the gene matches: 3. CDR3 coding DNA: TGTGCCAGCAGCTTAACGGGGGGGCTAGCCAAAAACATTCAGTACTTC. It codes for CASSLTGGLAKNIQYF.